A selection of T cell receptor beta chains follows, all from one sample in a study of radiation and T cells in renal cell carcinoma. Only in-frame clones appear in the TCRdb table, and some are missing; sequencing was by immunoSEQ multiplex PCR. The repertoire holds 70,000 to 100,000 clones, with 80% to 90% as singletons. The source was blood, collected from a patient whose treatment included radiotherapy and nephrectomy. The receptors come from a woman between 45 and 60 years old with renal cell carcinoma. The CDR3 runs from the conserved cysteine through the conserved F or W. D genes are given only for firm matches. Part of the rows lack a size; the others show once, few, many or a class for expanded clones.

J | D | V | size | DNA | CDR3
TRBJ1-1 | . | TRBV20-1 | once | TGCAGTGCGAGGGGCAGCTGGGAAGCTTTCTTT | CSARGSWEAFF
TRBJ1-1 | . | TRBV11-3 | . | TGTGCCAGCAGCTTAAGTGCGGGGCTCGGGGACACTGAAGCTTTCTTT | CASSLSAGLGDTEAFF
TRBJ2-7 | TRBD2 | TRBV9 | . | TGTGCCAGCAGCGTAGGACTAGCGGGGCCAAACTACGAGCAGTACTTC | CASSVGLAGPNYEQYF
TRBJ1-2 | . | TRBV15 | few | TGTGCCACCAGCAGGGCGACGGGACCCCCCACCTTC | CATSRATGPPTF
TRBJ2-3 | TRBD1 | TRBV27 | . | TGTGCCAGCAGACAGGGGCAAGACACAGATACGCAGTATTTT | CASRQGQDTDTQYF
TRBJ2-5 | . | TRBV19 | . | TGTGCCAGTAGTATGGGGGGTGAGGAGACCCAGTACTTC | CASSMGGEETQYF
TRBJ1-3 | . | TRBV28 | . | TGTGCCAGCAGTTTTACCGGGACGCTGAGCTCTGGAAACACCATATATTTT | CASSFTGTLSSGNTIYF
TRBJ2-5 | . | TRBV6-5 | . | TGTGCCAGCAGTTACTCCCGGGAGTACCAAGAGACCCAGTACTTC | CASSYSREYQETQYF
TRBJ1-5 | . | TRBV5-1 | . | TGCGCCAGCAGCTTGGGGGCAGGGACGGGCAATCAGCCCCAGCATTTT | CASSLGAGTGNQPQHF
TRBJ2-3 | . | TRBV7-2 | few | TGTGCCAGCAGCCCCCCCGGGGATACGCAGTATTTT | CASSPPGDTQYF
TRBJ2-2 | TRBD1 | TRBV6-6 | once | TGTGCCAGCTACCGGGACAGATCCACCGGGGAGCTGTTTTTT | CASYRDRSTGELFF
TRBJ2-7 | . | TRBV5-1 | once | TGCGCCAGCAGCTTGACTTCCTACGAGCAGTACTTC | CASSLTSYEQYF
TRBJ2-7 | TRBD2 | TRBV2 | . | TGTGCCAGCAGATCTAGCGGCCACTCCTACGAGCAGTACTTC | CASRSSGHSYEQYF
TRBJ2-7 | . | TRBV5-4 | . | TGTGCCAGCAGCTTTGGGTCTAGCAGTCCCGGGGAGCAGTACTTC | CASSFGSSSPGEQYF
TRBJ2-7 | . | TRBV11-2 | . | TGTGCCAGCACCCTACGCCGGGGGTCCTACGAGCAGTACTTC | CASTLRRGSYEQYF
TRBJ2-3 | TRBD1 | TRBV4-3 | . | TGCGCCAGCAGCCCAAGCGGACAGGGGGGGACAGATACGCAGTATTTT | CASSPSGQGGTDTQYF
TRBJ2-4 | . | TRBV15 | . | TGTGCCACCAGCAGAGAACAGGCCATAGCCAAAAACATTCAGTACTTC | CATSREQAIAKNIQYF
TRBJ1-3 | . | TRBV5-4 | . | TGTGCCAGCAGCTTACAGGGCCCCCGCTCTGGAAACACCATATATTTT | CASSLQGPRSGNTIYF
TRBJ1-2 | TRBD1 | TRBV2 | . | TGTGCCATGCCGACAGGGAGAAAGGAAGGGAATGGCTACACCTTC | CAMPTGRKEGNGYTF
TRBJ1-1 | . | TRBV5-8 | . | TGTGCCAGCAGCTTGGCCGGATGGAGCTCTGAAGCTTTCTTT | CASSLAGWSSEAFF
TRBJ2-5 | TRBD2 | TRBV28 | . | TGTGCCAGCAGTTGGCTAGCGGATTATGAAGAGACCCAGTACTTC | CASSWLADYEETQYF
TRBJ1-5 | TRBD1 | TRBV2 | . | TGTGCCAGCAGGGGCCTCACAGGGGAACGGGGCAATCAGCCCCAGCATTTT | CASRGLTGERGNQPQHF
TRBJ2-7 | . | TRBV5-1 | once | TGCGCCAGCAGCCTAGCGACGGGGAACTACGAGCAGTACTTC | CASSLATGNYEQYF
TRBJ1-1 | . | TRBV11-2 | . | TGTGCCAGCAGCTTAGAGGGGGCAGTGAACACTGAAGCTTTCTTT | CASSLEGAVNTEAFF
TRBJ1-4 | . | TRBV4-3 | . | TGCGCCAGCAGCCAAGAGCCCGTAGACAGCGCAAAACTGTTTTTT | CASSQEPVDSAKLFF
TRBJ2-3 | . | TRBV21-1 | . | TGTGCCAGCAGCAAAGCCTTGGCAGGGGGATCGGCTGCAACAGATACGCAGTATTTT | CASSKALAGGSAATDTQYF